The 8 T cell receptor beta chains in this list originate from one sample, sequenced in a study of Tregs in tolerant kidney transplant recipients. Repertoires were generated with immunoSEQ multiplex PCR, while TCRdb's copy carries only in-frame clones and drops some. The table lists 31,000 or so clones, with approximately 15% in the top ten. Here the sequenced sample was CD8+ T cells from blood, taken before the transplant. Receptor source: a human donor who received a combined kidney and bone marrow transplant.

The CDR3 here is CASSIGVVGNEQFF. Partial CDR3 DNA: TGTGCCAGTAGTATCGGGGTAGTGGGGAATGAG. V and J are TRBV19 and TRBJ2-1; D perhaps matches TRBD2 (5 bases). Read sequence stops 3 residues before the CDR3 end, and the germline J gene provides the missing end. The CDR3 has 14 amino acids. The germline gives CDR1 LNHDA, CDR2 SQIVND (reference sequence). V lost 3 bases, J lost 7 bases, and 13 bases lay in between. The full variable domain, in which reference TRBV19 and TRBJ2-1 provide the parts outside the CDR3, is DGGITQSPKYLFRKEGQNVTLSCEQNLNHDAMYWYRQDPGQGLRLIYYSQIVNDFQKGDIAEGYSVSREKKESFPLTVTSAQKNPTAFYLCASSIGVVGNEQFFGPGTRLTVL.

Notes on this clone: The CDR3 end lies 3 residues beyond the end of the read and is filled in from the germline J gene. The rearrangement uses TRBV10-3 and TRBJ1-1; no clear D. This CDR3 region has 13 residues. Germline V gene data show CDR1 as ENHRY and CDR2 as SYGVKD. V gave up 3 bases and J gave up 4 bases, with 9 bases separating them. Here the CDR3 reads CAISDRTTTEAFF. Partial CDR3 DNA: TGTGCCATCAGTGACCGAACTACCACTGAA.

On this clone: The read comes to an end 3 residues before the CDR3 does, leaving the germline J gene to fill in the end. The V gene is TRBV29-1, the J gene TRBJ2-2; 7 bases are shared with TRBD2. This CDR3 has 15 residues. The J segment lost 3 bases and the V segment lost 2 bases, leaving 6 bases of the junction unmatched. The V gene's germline CDR1 is SQVTM and CDR2 ANQGSEA. The CDR3: CSVELRERDTGELFF. CDR3 DNA (partial): TGCAGCGTTGAACTGCGGGAGCGGGACACCGGGGAG.

On this clone itself: The CDR3 end is not reached by the read, which stops 3 residues before it; the germline J gene fills it in. V is TRBV11-2 and J is TRBJ2-7; possibly TRBD1 for D (5 bases). The CDR3 covers 14 residues. V lost 3 bases and J lost 2, with 11 bases in between. Germline-derived CDR1 and CDR2 are SGHAT and FQNNGV. CDR3 DNA (partial): TGTGCCAGCAGCTTTGTAGGGGCGACCTACGAG. This sequence encodes CASSFVGATYE. The full CDR3 reads CASSFVGATYEQYF.

In the case of this clone: The CDR3 end falls 3 residues outside the read, so it is completed with the germline J gene. J is TRBJ2-7 and V is TRBV19, with TRBD1 as a possible D gene (6 bases). CDR3 length equals 14 residues. Looked up from germline, CDR1 is LNHDA and CDR2 is SQIVND (reference sequence). The germline V and J ends were trimmed by 5 bases and 4 bases, with 15 bases remaining between them. The sequenced CDR3 bases are TGTGCCAGTAGTTCAGGGGCAGGCCCGTACGAG. Amino acids: CASSSGAGPYE. The full-length CDR3 reads as CASSSGAGPYEQYF.

Regarding this clone: The sequenced fragment ends 3 residues before the CDR3 boundary, so the rest is inferred from the germline J gene. The chain combines TRBV30 with TRBJ2-5; D perhaps matches TRBD2 (5 bases). The V end was cut by 4 bases, the J end by 1 base, with 10 bases between. CDR3 length equals 13 residues. Germline assignment: CDR1 GTSNPN and CDR2 SVGIG (reference sequence). The CDR3 spells CAWTGLFQETQYF. Incomplete CDR3 DNA: TGTGCCTGGACGGGGTTGTTCCAAGAGACC. Filled out from reference TRBV30 and TRBJ2-5, the complete variable domain reads SQTIHQWPATLVQPVGSPLSLECTVEGTSNPNLYWYRQAAGRGLQLLFYSVGIGQISSEVPQNLSASRPQDRQFILSSKKLLLSDSGFYLCAWTGLFQETQYFGPGTRLLVL.

As to this clone: The read terminates 3 residues before the CDR3 end, so the remaining end is supplied by the germline J gene. V usage is TRBV19 and J usage is TRBJ2-5; a weak D match, TRBD2 (7 bases). The CDR3 runs to 14 residues. CDR1 is LNHDA, CDR2 SQIVND, per germline (reference sequence). V gave up 6 bases and J gave up 1 base, with 12 bases separating them. The CDR3 reads CASRTRGGQETQYF. CDR3 bases read: TGTGCCAGTAGAACTAGGGGGGGCCAAGAGACC.

On this clone: Read data end 3 residues before the CDR3 end; the end is taken from the germline J gene. The chain links TRBV5-1 to TRBJ1-1; TRBD1 might be the D (5 bases). Trimming stripped 0 bases from V and 1 base from J, with 10 bases between. This CDR3 region has 15 residues. Germline V gives CDR1 SGHRS, CDR2 YFSETQ. The DNA read from the CDR3 is TGCGCCAGCAGCTTGGCGGGGGGGTCGAACACTGAA. Its protein is CASSLAGGSNTE. The whole CDR3 sequence reads CASSLAGGSNTEAFF.